Listed below are T cell receptor beta chains from one sample, sequenced in a study of T cell repertoires in cytomegalovirus infection. Their cognate antigens are unknown. In TCRdb, the reads were re-called with MiXCR into one record per CDR3 protein. Of 350,000 to 400,000 distinct CDR3 sequences in the sample, 34% were seen once. Specimen: cultured PBMCs, collected from culture after CMV antigen stimulation. The receptors here all came from a human donor in good health (CMV status not recorded). Some clones in this sample may be carry-over from other donors' samples. CDR3s include the opening cysteine and the closing phenylalanine or tryptophan. Each record gives: D gene, clone size, V gene, J gene, CDR3 protein, CDR3 DNA. The D gene is left open where the match is weak. The size of a clone is reported for some rows only, either as once, few or many, or as a class for expanded clones.

d_gene: .
abundance: .
v_gene: TRBV29-1
j_gene: TRBJ2-2
CDR3aa: CSVLTGTPNTGELFF
CDR3nt: TGCAGCGTCCTAACCGGGACACCGAACACCGGGGAGCTGTTTTTT

d_gene: TRBD1
abundance: .
v_gene: TRBV6-6
j_gene: TRBJ1-6
CDR3aa: CASSYLQGELSPLHF
CDR3nt: TGTGCCAGCAGTTACCTACAGGGGGAATTGTCCCCCCTCCACTTT

d_gene: .
abundance: few
v_gene: TRBV7-8
j_gene: TRBJ2-7
CDR3aa: CASSFVESYEQYF
CDR3nt: TGTGCCAGCAGCTTTGTGGAATCCTACGAGCAGTACTTC

d_gene: TRBD2
abundance: .
v_gene: TRBV4-1
j_gene: TRBJ2-2
CDR3aa: CASSQDRGGRDAGELFF
CDR3nt: TGCGCCAGCAGCCAAGATCGGGGCGGGAGGGATGCCGGGGAGCTGTTTTTT

d_gene: .
abundance: few
v_gene: TRBV28
j_gene: TRBJ2-1
CDR3aa: CASSLKVPNEQFF
CDR3nt: TGTGCCAGCAGTTTAAAGGTCCCTAATGAGCAGTTCTTC

d_gene: .
abundance: .
v_gene: TRBV28
j_gene: TRBJ1-5
CDR3aa: CASTGPKFQPQHF
CDR3nt: TGTGCCAGCACCGGGCCAAAATTTCAGCCCCAGCATTTT

d_gene: .
abundance: few
v_gene: TRBV7-2
j_gene: TRBJ1-5
CDR3aa: CASSGKGWQPQHF
CDR3nt: TGTGCCAGCAGCGGAAAGGGTTGGCAGCCCCAGCATTTT

d_gene: .
abundance: many
v_gene: TRBV12-3/TRBV12-4
j_gene: TRBJ2-1
CDR3aa: CASTQGPGDYNEQFF
CDR3nt: TGTGCCAGCACCCAGGGGCCGGGGGATTACAATGAGCAGTTCTTC

d_gene: .
abundance: .
v_gene: TRBV6-2/TRBV6-3
j_gene: TRBJ1-2
CDR3aa: CASRRTLEANYGYTF
CDR3nt: TGTGCCAGCAGACGGACACTTGAAGCTAACTATGGCTACACCTTC

d_gene: TRBD1
abundance: few
v_gene: TRBV28
j_gene: TRBJ2-7
CDR3aa: CASSSPGQGPYEQYF
CDR3nt: TGTGCCAGCAGTTCACCGGGACAGGGGCCTTACGAGCAGTACTTC

d_gene: .
abundance: .
v_gene: TRBV5-4
j_gene: TRBJ2-2
CDR3aa: CASSLRGTDTGELFF
CDR3nt: TGTGCCAGCAGCTTAAGGGGGACCGACACCGGGGAGCTGTTTTTT

d_gene: .
abundance: few
v_gene: TRBV5-1
j_gene: TRBJ2-7
CDR3aa: CASSRAPRGYEQYF
CDR3nt: TGCGCCAGCAGTCGGGCCCCCCGAGGCTACGAGCAGTACTTC

d_gene: TRBD2
abundance: many
v_gene: TRBV6-6
j_gene: TRBJ2-1
CDR3aa: CASSYSGLAGRNEQFF
CDR3nt: TGTGCCAGCAGTTACTCGGGACTAGCGGGACGCAATGAGCAGTTCTTC

d_gene: TRBD1
abundance: .
v_gene: TRBV6-5
j_gene: TRBJ1-4
CDR3aa: CAVRDRAEKLFF
CDR3nt: TGTGCCGTGCGGGACAGGGCCGAAAAACTGTTTTTT

d_gene: TRBD2
abundance: few
v_gene: TRBV28
j_gene: TRBJ2-1
CDR3aa: CASTWGGLLYNEQFF
CDR3nt: TGTGCCAGCACCTGGGGAGGGCTACTCTACAATGAGCAGTTCTTC

d_gene: TRBD1
abundance: few
v_gene: TRBV7-2
j_gene: TRBJ1-5
CDR3aa: CASSPQGKAVNQPQHF
CDR3nt: TGTGCCAGCAGCCCACAGGGGAAGGCGGTCAATCAGCCCCAGCATTTT

d_gene: TRBD2
abundance: many
v_gene: TRBV7-2
j_gene: TRBJ2-1
CDR3aa: CASSQRRRLAGLNEQFF
CDR3nt: TGTGCCAGCAGCCAGAGAAGGCGGCTAGCGGGCCTCAATGAGCAGTTCTTC

d_gene: TRBD2
abundance: many
v_gene: TRBV12-3/TRBV12-4
j_gene: TRBJ2-3
CDR3aa: CASSWTRVTQYF
CDR3nt: TGTGCCAGCAGTTGGACTAGGGTGACGCAGTATTTT

d_gene: TRBD1
abundance: .
v_gene: TRBV7-8
j_gene: TRBJ1-5
CDR3aa: CASSSGTANQPQHF
CDR3nt: TGTGCCAGCAGCTCCGGGACAGCAAATCAGCCCCAGCATTTT

d_gene: .
abundance: once
v_gene: TRBV10-3
j_gene: TRBJ2-1
CDR3aa: CAISWDRDTSPLNEQFF
CDR3nt: TGTGCCATCAGCTGGGACCGGGACACAAGCCCTCTCAATGAGCAGTTCTTC

d_gene: TRBD1
abundance: .
v_gene: TRBV6-6
j_gene: TRBJ1-3
CDR3aa: CASSYSRGRGLISGNTIYF
CDR3nt: TGTGCCAGCAGTTACTCGCGGGGCAGGGGGCTCATATCTGGAAACACCATATATTTT

d_gene: .
abundance: .
v_gene: TRBV12-3/TRBV12-4
j_gene: TRBJ1-1
CDR3aa: CASSLEEGHTEAFF
CDR3nt: TGTGCCAGCAGTTTAGAGGAGGGTCACACTGAAGCTTTCTTT

d_gene: .
abundance: few
v_gene: TRBV6-1
j_gene: TRBJ1-3
CDR3aa: CASSLSGLQGPGNTIYF
CDR3nt: TGTGCCAGCAGTTTGTCTGGCCTACAGGGCCCTGGAAACACCATATATTTT

d_gene: .
abundance: .
v_gene: TRBV7-2
j_gene: TRBJ2-5
CDR3aa: CASSLGTAGLPETQYF
CDR3nt: TGTGCCAGCAGCTTAGGGACGGCGGGACTGCCAGAGACCCAGTACTTC

d_gene: .
abundance: .
v_gene: TRBV24-1
j_gene: TRBJ2-7
CDR3aa: CATSGQDSYEQYF
CDR3nt: TGTGCCACCAGCGGGCAGGACAGCTACGAGCAGTACTTC

d_gene: TRBD1
abundance: few
v_gene: TRBV5-1
j_gene: TRBJ1-1
CDR3aa: CASSPGQGRMTEAFF
CDR3nt: TGCGCCAGCAGCCCCGGACAGGGAAGAATGACTGAAGCTTTCTTT

d_gene: TRBD1
abundance: few
v_gene: TRBV7-2
j_gene: TRBJ1-1
CDR3aa: CASSWTGTGTSAEAFF
CDR3nt: TGTGCCAGCAGCTGGACCGGGACAGGGACATCGGCTGAAGCTTTCTTT

d_gene: TRBD1
abundance: few
v_gene: TRBV27
j_gene: TRBJ1-1
CDR3aa: CASSHRGGNTEAFF
CDR3nt: TGTGCCAGCAGTCACAGGGGAGGGAACACTGAAGCTTTCTTT

d_gene: TRBD1
abundance: few
v_gene: TRBV28
j_gene: TRBJ1-4
CDR3aa: CASRYRMTGRDEKLFF
CDR3nt: TGTGCCAGCAGATACCGAATGACAGGGAGGGATGAAAAACTGTTTTTT

d_gene: TRBD1
abundance: .
v_gene: TRBV6-5
j_gene: TRBJ2-6
CDR3aa: CASRTGGTGSTGANVLTF
CDR3nt: TGTGCCAGCAGGACGGGTGGGACAGGGTCCACTGGGGCCAACGTCCTGACTTTC

d_gene: .
abundance: .
v_gene: TRBV4-1
j_gene: TRBJ1-4
CDR3aa: CASSQGVTVPEKLFF
CDR3nt: TGCGCCAGCAGCCAAGGAGTGACAGTTCCAGAAAAACTGTTTTTT

d_gene: .
abundance: few
v_gene: TRBV7-9
j_gene: TRBJ1-4
CDR3aa: CASSPETSGREKLFF
CDR3nt: TGTGCCAGCAGCCCGGAGACCTCGGGAAGGGAAAAACTGTTTTTT

d_gene: TRBD2
abundance: .
v_gene: TRBV14
j_gene: TRBJ2-1
CDR3aa: CASSLLGTRLEQFF
CDR3nt: TGTGCCAGCAGCCTACTCGGGACTAGACTAGAGCAGTTCTTC

d_gene: .
abundance: .
v_gene: TRBV29-1
j_gene: TRBJ1-2
CDR3aa: CSVGAGYTF
CDR3nt: TGCAGCGTTGGTGCTGGCTACACCTTC

d_gene: TRBD2
abundance: few
v_gene: TRBV27
j_gene: TRBJ2-1
CDR3aa: CASSPRGTSGYNEQFF
CDR3nt: TGTGCCAGCAGTCCCCGAGGGACTAGCGGTTACAATGAGCAGTTCTTC

d_gene: .
abundance: .
v_gene: TRBV19
j_gene: TRBJ1-2
CDR3aa: CASTWTATYGYTF
CDR3nt: TGTGCCAGTACTTGGACAGCAACATATGGCTACACCTTC

d_gene: .
abundance: few
v_gene: TRBV7-2
j_gene: TRBJ2-3
CDR3aa: CASIPGLSTDTQYF
CDR3nt: TGTGCCAGCATCCCGGGGCTCAGCACAGATACGCAGTATTTT

d_gene: .
abundance: .
v_gene: TRBV20-1
j_gene: TRBJ1-2
CDR3aa: CSARLTGTNEYGYTF
CDR3nt: TGCAGTGCTAGATTGACCGGGACTAATGAATATGGCTACACCTTC

d_gene: .
abundance: .
v_gene: TRBV7-2
j_gene: TRBJ2-1
CDR3aa: CASSSGAVAVQQFF
CDR3nt: TGTGCCAGCAGCTCAGGGGCAGTAGCGGTACAGCAGTTCTTC

d_gene: .
abundance: .
v_gene: TRBV19
j_gene: TRBJ2-3
CDR3aa: CASSIEDTQYF
CDR3nt: TGTGCCAGTAGTATAGAAGATACGCAGTATTTT

d_gene: .
abundance: few
v_gene: TRBV7-3
j_gene: TRBJ2-1
CDR3aa: CASTGSGYNEQFF
CDR3nt: TGTGCCAGCACTGGGAGCGGGTACAATGAGCAGTTCTTC

d_gene: .
abundance: many
v_gene: TRBV7-2
j_gene: TRBJ2-7
CDR3aa: CASSLIRGGSYEQYF
CDR3nt: TGTGCCAGCAGCCTTATAAGGGGGGGGAGCTACGAGCAGTACTTC

d_gene: TRBD1
abundance: few
v_gene: TRBV7-2
j_gene: TRBJ1-4
CDR3aa: CASSLVYRGYAEKLFF
CDR3nt: TGTGCCAGCAGCTTAGTTTACAGGGGGTACGCTGAAAAACTGTTTTTT

d_gene: TRBD1
abundance: .
v_gene: TRBV9
j_gene: TRBJ2-3
CDR3aa: CASSATGGSYTDTQYF
CDR3nt: TGTGCCAGCAGCGCCACAGGGGGCTCATACACAGATACGCAGTATTTT

d_gene: .
abundance: .
v_gene: TRBV20-1
j_gene: TRBJ1-2
CDR3aa: CSASRGAYGYTF
CDR3nt: TGCAGTGCTAGCCGGGGGGCCTATGGCTACACCTTC

d_gene: .
abundance: many
v_gene: TRBV7-2
j_gene: TRBJ2-2
CDR3aa: CASSADQKTGELFF
CDR3nt: TGTGCCAGCAGCGCGGACCAGAAAACCGGGGAGCTGTTTTTT

d_gene: .
abundance: .
v_gene: TRBV20-1
j_gene: TRBJ1-1
CDR3aa: CSARGSEAFF
CDR3nt: TGCAGTGCTAGAGGGTCAGAAGCTTTCTTT

d_gene: .
abundance: .
v_gene: TRBV6-2/TRBV6-3
j_gene: TRBJ2-7
CDR3aa: CASSPSTGYEQYF
CDR3nt: TGTGCCAGCAGTCCCTCGACAGGCTACGAGCAGTACTTC

d_gene: TRBD1
abundance: once
v_gene: TRBV19
j_gene: TRBJ2-6
CDR3aa: CASSISLTGPGSGANVLTF
CDR3nt: TGTGCCAGTAGTATATCCCTGACAGGGCCAGGCTCTGGGGCCAACGTCCTGACTTTC